Here is one TCR beta chain with its context. Its antigen is currently unknown. Amplification of the TCR beta CDR3 regions used RNA transcripts (as template). First-round RT-PCR employed HTBI primers, with a second-round multiplex PCR after it. TCRdb reprocessed the multiplex PCR reads with MiXCR, giving one entry per CDR3 protein. The sample includes more than 300,000 distinct CDR3 sequences, 15% of them seen just once. The CDR3 is made up of 12 amino acids. V shed 4 bases and J shed 5 bases, with 4 bases lying between them. Per germline, CDR1 KGHDR and CDR2 SFDVKD. These data belong to a study of Graves' ophthalmopathy and Graves' hyperthyroidism. Study summary: Peripheral blood collection took place at initial diagnosis, before any treatment.

The authors isolated PBMCs from around 10 ml of fresh peripheral blood. Study-level results: Distinction of ophthalmopathy from stable hyperthyroidism by a 13-signature model reached approximately 90% sensitivity and approximately 81% specificity.

The sequencing sample was made of peripheral blood. V gene TRBV24-1 combines with J gene TRBJ2-2; unclear D gene. This sequence was found in a woman younger than 30 with stable Graves' hyperthyroidism. The CDR3 DNA reads as TGTGCCACCAGTGAGCCAACCGGGGAGCTGTTTTTT. This translates into CATSEPTGELFF.